This is a list of T cell receptor beta chains from one sample in a study of T cell clonotyping in hematopoietic cell transplantation. Profiled with immunoSEQ multiplex PCR; TCRdb holds only in-frame clones, not every one. In the table there are approximately 11,000 clones, 80% to 90% of which are singletons. The specimen comprised PBMCs, sampled 100 days after allogeneic stem cell transplant. Receptors were obtained from a female patient in her 60s who had an allogeneic stem cell transplant from an unrelated donor, so the T cells may come from the graft donor. Some clones in this sample may be carry-over from other donors' samples. Each CDR3 is given with its conserved first and last residue. Each record gives: D gene, V gene, clone size, J gene, CDR3 DNA, CDR3 protein. A D gene is named only where the DNA matches it firmly. Clone size is given for some rows only: seen once, a few or many times, or a class if the clone is expanded.

d_gene: TRBD1
v_gene: TRBV19
abundance: .
j_gene: TRBJ2-2
CDR3nt: TGTGCCAGTGTCAAGGGACAGGGGGCACCCGGGGAGCTGTTTTTT
CDR3aa: CASVKGQGAPGELFF

d_gene: .
v_gene: TRBV21-1
abundance: .
j_gene: TRBJ2-7
CDR3nt: TGTGCCAGCAGCACCCGGGACAGGGCCTACTCCTACGAGCAGTACTTC
CDR3aa: CASSTRDRAYSYEQYF

d_gene: .
v_gene: TRBV29-1
abundance: .
j_gene: TRBJ1-2
CDR3nt: TGCAGCTCCGTGGGACAAGAACCTCCTATCTATGGCTACACCTTC
CDR3aa: CSSVGQEPPIYGYTF

d_gene: TRBD1
v_gene: TRBV18
abundance: .
j_gene: TRBJ2-1
CDR3nt: TGTGCCAGCTCACGGGGACAGGGGGGGAAGAGTGAGCAGTTCTTC
CDR3aa: CASSRGQGGKSEQFF

d_gene: .
v_gene: TRBV25-1
abundance: once
j_gene: TRBJ1-1
CDR3nt: TGTGCCAGCAGTGCCCTCCACAGGGCTTTCTTT
CDR3aa: CASSALHRAFF

d_gene: .
v_gene: TRBV28
abundance: .
j_gene: TRBJ1-1
CDR3nt: TGTGCCAGCAGTTTATGGGGGGGTGGGAACACTGAAGCTTTCTTT
CDR3aa: CASSLWGGGNTEAFF

d_gene: TRBD2
v_gene: TRBV19
abundance: .
j_gene: TRBJ2-5
CDR3nt: TGTGCCAGTAGTAGCGGAGCGGGGGGTTTAGAGACCCAGTACTTC
CDR3aa: CASSSGAGGLETQYF

d_gene: TRBD2
v_gene: TRBV7-3
abundance: .
j_gene: TRBJ2-7
CDR3nt: TGTGCCAGCAGCTTAATAGCGGGGCCCTACGAGCAGTACTTC
CDR3aa: CASSLIAGPYEQYF

d_gene: .
v_gene: TRBV27
abundance: .
j_gene: TRBJ2-7
CDR3nt: TGTGCCAGCAGTCCCCCGGGGGCCTCCTACGAGCAGTACTTC
CDR3aa: CASSPPGASYEQYF

d_gene: .
v_gene: TRBV5-4
abundance: once
j_gene: TRBJ2-3
CDR3nt: TGTGCCAGCAGCTTCCCAGATAGCGGTAACACAGATACGCAGTATTTT
CDR3aa: CASSFPDSGNTDTQYF

d_gene: .
v_gene: TRBV4-2
abundance: .
j_gene: TRBJ1-1
CDR3nt: TGTGCCAGCAGCTGGACCATGGGGAACACTGAAGCTTTCTTT
CDR3aa: CASSWTMGNTEAFF

d_gene: .
v_gene: TRBV28
abundance: .
j_gene: TRBJ2-7
CDR3nt: TGTGCCAGCAGTTCCCCAGGTTCCTCCTACGAGCAGTACTTC
CDR3aa: CASSSPGSSYEQYF

d_gene: .
v_gene: TRBV19
abundance: .
j_gene: TRBJ1-2
CDR3nt: TGTGCCAGTAGTATCCGGATTAAGTGGGGCTACACCTTC
CDR3aa: CASSIRIKWGYTF

d_gene: TRBD2
v_gene: TRBV4-3
abundance: .
j_gene: TRBJ2-2
CDR3nt: TGCGCCAGCAGCTTTCGACTAGCGGGACCCACCGGGGAGCTGTTTTTT
CDR3aa: CASSFRLAGPTGELFF

d_gene: .
v_gene: TRBV7-9
abundance: .
j_gene: TRBJ1-2
CDR3nt: TGTGCCAGCAGCTTAATCACGAATTATGGCTACACCTTC
CDR3aa: CASSLITNYGYTF

d_gene: TRBD2
v_gene: TRBV28
abundance: .
j_gene: TRBJ2-2
CDR3nt: TGTGCCAGCAGTTCCCCGGGGAGGGCCCCCGGGGAGCTGTTTTTT
CDR3aa: CASSSPGRAPGELFF

d_gene: .
v_gene: TRBV28
abundance: .
j_gene: TRBJ2-5
CDR3nt: TGTGCCAGCAGCCTCCCTCAGCAAGAGACCCAGTACTTC
CDR3aa: CASSLPQQETQYF

d_gene: TRBD2
v_gene: TRBV19
abundance: .
j_gene: TRBJ2-7
CDR3nt: TGTGCCAGCGGGGAGGGGAGCGAGCAGTACTTC
CDR3aa: CASGEGSEQYF

d_gene: .
v_gene: TRBV28
abundance: .
j_gene: TRBJ1-5
CDR3nt: TGTGCCAGCGGCAAGGACTGGGCGCTCAGCCCCCAGCATTTT
CDR3aa: CASGKDWALSPQHF

d_gene: TRBD1
v_gene: TRBV6-6
abundance: .
j_gene: TRBJ1-5
CDR3nt: TGTGCCAGCAAGGACAGGGGAATAGTTCAGCCCCAGCATTTT
CDR3aa: CASKDRGIVQPQHF

d_gene: TRBD2
v_gene: TRBV9
abundance: .
j_gene: TRBJ2-5
CDR3nt: TGTGCCAGCAGCGTAGGAGCGGGAGGCGGAGAGACCCAGTACTTC
CDR3aa: CASSVGAGGGETQYF

d_gene: TRBD2
v_gene: TRBV10-3
abundance: .
j_gene: TRBJ2-2
CDR3nt: TGTGCCATCAGTGGGCGGGGGGCACCTACCGGGGAGCTGTTTTTT
CDR3aa: CAISGRGAPTGELFF

d_gene: .
v_gene: TRBV29-1
abundance: .
j_gene: TRBJ2-2
CDR3nt: TGCAGCGTTGGGGTCACCGGGGAGCTGTTTTTT
CDR3aa: CSVGVTGELFF

d_gene: .
v_gene: TRBV6-5
abundance: .
j_gene: TRBJ2-7
CDR3nt: TGTGCCAGCAGTCAGGGCCCCTACGAGCAGTACTTC
CDR3aa: CASSQGPYEQYF

d_gene: TRBD1
v_gene: TRBV5-6
abundance: .
j_gene: TRBJ1-5
CDR3nt: TGTGCCAGCAGCTTACGGGACAGGGGAAATCAGCCCCAGCATTTT
CDR3aa: CASSLRDRGNQPQHF

d_gene: .
v_gene: TRBV19
abundance: .
j_gene: TRBJ1-2
CDR3nt: TGTGCCAGTAGACCGGGGGGACCATACTATGGCTACACCTTC
CDR3aa: CASRPGGPYYGYTF

d_gene: .
v_gene: TRBV19
abundance: .
j_gene: TRBJ1-2
CDR3nt: TGTGCCAGTAGGAGAGAACAGGGTAAAGGCTACACCTTC
CDR3aa: CASRREQGKGYTF

d_gene: TRBD1
v_gene: TRBV5-1
abundance: few
j_gene: TRBJ1-2
CDR3nt: TGCGCCAGCAGCTCGGGGACAGGGATCTCGGGGCTTAACTATGGCTACACCTTC
CDR3aa: CASSSGTGISGLNYGYTF

d_gene: .
v_gene: TRBV7-2
abundance: .
j_gene: TRBJ2-5
CDR3nt: TGTGCCAGCAGCTTATCAGCCGGAGACCAAGAGACCCAGTACTTC
CDR3aa: CASSLSAGDQETQYF

d_gene: TRBD2
v_gene: TRBV30
abundance: .
j_gene: TRBJ2-1
CDR3nt: TGTGCCTGGAGTATAGAAGGACTAGCGGTCTACAATGAGCAGTTCTTC
CDR3aa: CAWSIEGLAVYNEQFF

d_gene: TRBD1
v_gene: TRBV28
abundance: .
j_gene: TRBJ1-1
CDR3nt: TGTGCCAGCAGTCTCCGGACAGGCAGGGTAGGGTACATTGTGGGGCCAGAAGCTTTCTTT
CDR3aa: CASSLRTGRVGYIVGPEAFF

d_gene: TRBD2
v_gene: TRBV7-2
abundance: .
j_gene: TRBJ2-7
CDR3nt: TGTGCCAGCAGCTCTCCGGGGGGGGGACTAGCGGGAGGGCTCTACGAGCAGTACTTC
CDR3aa: CASSSPGGGLAGGLYEQYF

d_gene: TRBD2
v_gene: TRBV4-3
abundance: .
j_gene: TRBJ2-7
CDR3nt: TGCGCCAGCAGCCAAGTGACTAGCGGCGAGCAGTACTTC
CDR3aa: CASSQVTSGEQYF

d_gene: .
v_gene: TRBV5-4
abundance: .
j_gene: TRBJ1-2
CDR3nt: TGCGCCAGCAGCCAAGATATGGGACCGGCTAACTATGGCTACACCTTC
CDR3aa: CASSQDMGPANYGYTF

d_gene: TRBD2
v_gene: TRBV4-3
abundance: once
j_gene: TRBJ2-3
CDR3nt: TGCGCCAGCAGCCAAGTGGGAGAGGCAGCGGGAGGAGCAGATACGCAGTATTTT
CDR3aa: CASSQVGEAAGGADTQYF

d_gene: .
v_gene: TRBV28
abundance: .
j_gene: TRBJ2-5
CDR3nt: TGTGCCAGCAGTTCCCCCGACAGGCAAGAGACCCAGTACTTC
CDR3aa: CASSSPDRQETQYF

d_gene: TRBD1
v_gene: TRBV10-3
abundance: .
j_gene: TRBJ2-3
CDR3nt: TGTGCCATCAGTGAGCCTCGACAGGGGAGCACAGATACGCAGTATTTT
CDR3aa: CAISEPRQGSTDTQYF

d_gene: .
v_gene: TRBV6-5
abundance: .
j_gene: TRBJ1-1
CDR3nt: TGTGCCAGCAGCCTAGGGACGAACACTGAAGCTTTCTTT
CDR3aa: CASSLGTNTEAFF

d_gene: .
v_gene: TRBV28
abundance: .
j_gene: TRBJ1-2
CDR3nt: TGTGCCAGCAGCCCACAGGGATCCCTTGATGGCTACACCTTC
CDR3aa: CASSPQGSLDGYTF

d_gene: TRBD2
v_gene: TRBV7-3
abundance: .
j_gene: TRBJ2-3
CDR3nt: TGTGCCAGCAGCTTATTCAGCGGGACTTCCACAGATACGCAGTATTTT
CDR3aa: CASSLFSGTSTDTQYF